The 2 T cell receptor beta chains in this list originate from one sample, sequenced in a study of cytomegalovirus exposure and HLA in healthy donors. Primers included in the PCR were 60 Vbeta and 13 Jbeta primers. Profiling relied on immunoSEQ multiplex PCR, and the TCRdb table lists in-frame clones only, not all of them. Its table lists about 130,000 clones. Sequences were obtained from PBMCs. These receptors originate from a young man in good health and CMV-seronegative.

The chain has TRBV11-2 and TRBJ1-1, with 7 bases identical to TRBD1. CDR1 is SGHAT and CDR2 is FQNNGV in the germline V gene. The CDR3 spans 17 residues. The ends lost 1 base at V and 5 bases at J; junction bases unmatched: 13. CDR3 loop: CASSLGQGFLSRTEAFF. The CDR3 nucleotides read TGTGCCAGCAGCTTAGGACAGGGTTTTTTGAGTCGGACTGAAGCTTTCTTT.

The chain uses TRBV19 and TRBJ1-2; D might be TRBD1 (6 bases). The CDR3 length is 13 residues. The germline V and J ends were trimmed by 9 bases and 2 bases, with 13 bases remaining between them. The germline CDR1 and CDR2 sequences are LNHDA and SQIVND (reference sequence). Written as DNA, the CDR3 is TGTGCCAGCTTCGGACAGCGAAACTATGGCTACACCTTC. It specifies CASFGQRNYGYTF.